Following are 15 T cell receptor beta chains from one sample sequenced in a study of T-cell reconstitution after alpha-beta-depleted transplantation in children. Unique molecular identifiers were incorporated when the TCRbeta library was constructed. MiXCR, run by TCRdb on the PCR reads, gives a single entry per CDR3 protein. In the table there are some 350,000 distinct CDR3 sequences, approximately 10% of which are singletons. The specimen comprised PBMCs from the stem cell graft donor, sampled from the stem cell graft. These receptors all stem from a human donor who donated a stem cell graft to a child with acute lymphoblastic leukemia.

This clonotype appeared many times. This chain joins TRBV7-2 and TRBJ2-1, with D possibly called TRBD1 or TRBD2 (5 bases each). Per germline, CDR1 SGHTA and CDR2 FQGNSA. Trimming took 5 bases from V and 8 from J, leaving 13 bases between them. The CDR3 extends over 13 amino acids. CDR3 region: CASSENRGDEQFF. CDR3 in DNA: TGTGCCAGCAGCGAGAATCGAGGGGATGAGCAGTTCTTC. Full variable domain (outside the CDR3, taken from reference TRBV7-2 and TRBJ2-1): GAGVSQSPSNKVTEKGKDVELRCDPISGHTALYWYRQSLGQGLEFLIYFQGNSAPDKSGLPSDRFSAERTGGSVSTLTIQRTQQEDSAVYLCASSENRGDEQFFGPGTRLTVL.

The J gene is TRBJ1-4, the V gene TRBV27; possibly TRBD1 for D (5 bases). Germline V gene sequence: CDR1 MNHEY, CDR2 SMNVEV (reference sequence). Trimming cost V 5 bases and J 5 bases, with 9 bases left between them. This CDR3 comprises 13 residues. DNA for the CDR3: TGTGCCAGCAGTCATGGGGGGAATGAAAAACTGTTTTTT. Encoded protein: CASSHGGNEKLFF.

This clonotype was recorded a few times. The V gene is TRBV6-1, the J gene TRBJ2-1, with TRBD2 matching over 11 bases. The trim removed 1 base at V and 4 bases at J, leaving 3 bases unmatched. Germline V gives CDR1 MNHNS, CDR2 SASEGT. The CDR3 sequence is 16 residues long. As DNA, the CDR3 is TGTGCCAGCAGTGAAGGAGGGACTAGCGGTTACAATGAGCAGTTCTTC. Residues: CASSEGGTSGYNEQFF.

This clonotype was found a few times. The chain links TRBV13 to TRBJ2-1; D may correspond to TRBD1 or TRBD2 (6 bases each). V gave up 8 bases and J gave up 12 bases, with 17 bases separating them. The CDR3 has 12 amino acids. The germline CDR1 and CDR2 sequences are PRHDT and FYEKMQ (reference sequence). In nucleotides, the CDR3 is TGTGCCAGCCGAGGGGGGAGCCTCGGGCAGTTCTTC. Translated, it gives CASRGGSLGQFF.

This clonotype was counted a few times. The V call is TRBV4-1, the J call TRBJ2-2; tentative D call: TRBD1 (6 bases). The CDR3 spans 13 residues. The V gene lost 4 bases and the J gene lost 8 bases, with 11 bases spanning the gap. Germline V gives CDR1 MGHRA, CDR2 YSYEKL. This CDR3 reads CASSPHRAGELFF. DNA of the CDR3: TGCGCCAGCAGCCCGCACAGGGCGGGGGAGCTGTTTTTT.

The V and J genes are TRBV24-1 and TRBJ2-3; D unclear. The CDR3 runs to 15 residues. Germline CDR1 reads KGHDR; CDR2 reads SFDVKD. V was trimmed by 1 base and J by 2 bases, leaving 9 bases between them. CDR3 in DNA: TGTGCCACCAGTGATTTCGGCGGATACACAGATACGCAGTATTTT. This gives the protein CATSDFGGYTDTQYF.

The J gene is TRBJ2-1, the V gene TRBV24-1; 11 positions match TRBD2. Germline values: CDR1 KGHDR, CDR2 SFDVKD. The length of the CDR3 is 15 residues. The V and J ends lost 7 bases and 5 bases, in that order; junction bases with no gene match: 6. This CDR3 reads CATSPGLAAHNEQFF. DNA for the CDR3: TGTGCCACCAGCCCGGGACTAGCGGCCCACAATGAGCAGTTCTTC.

This chain uses TRBV11-2 with TRBJ1-6; TRBD1 matches 7 bases. With 1 base clipped from V and 7 bases from J, the junction kept 4 bases outside the gene matches. This CDR3 is 15 amino acids long. Germline-derived CDR1 and CDR2 are SGHAT and FQNNGV. The DNA of the CDR3 is TGTGCCAGCAGCTTAGTATCAGGGGGGAATTCACCCCTCCACTTT. As protein: CASSLVSGGNSPLHF.

The table lists this clonotype with a few counts. This chain joins TRBV5-1 and TRBJ2-3; no definite D call. The CDR3 covers 14 residues. CDR1 is SGHRS, CDR2 YFSETQ, per germline. Trimming left V 4 bases short and J 0 bases short, with 9 bases between. CDR3 bases: TGCGCCAGCAGCGAGCCCTCTAGCACAGATACGCAGTATTTT. Encoded protein: CASSEPSSTDTQYF.

Of note for this clonotype: A single base separates this from a much larger clone, so it may be a read error. The J gene is TRBJ2-7, the V gene TRBV28; D uncertain. Between the trimmed V and J ends, which lost 8 bases and 2 bases, there was a span of 13 bases. The germline gives CDR1 MDHEN, CDR2 SYDVKM. The CDR3 totals 13 residues. CDR3 in amino acids: CASGLQSPYEQYF. The CDR3 DNA reads as TGTGCCAGCGGCCTCCAGAGTCCCTACGAGCAGTACTTC.

This clonotype was detected only a few times. The chain joins TRBV5-1 to TRBJ2-1; tentatively, D is TRBD2 (6 bases). The V gene's germline CDR1 is SGHRS and CDR2 YFSETQ. The V gene lost 0 bases and the J gene lost 4 bases, with 17 bases spanning the gap. CDR3 length: 17 amino acids. CDR3 nucleotide sequence: TGCGCCAGCAGCTTGGGGCTAGCGAAAACAAGTTACAATGAGCAGTTCTTC. It yields the protein CASSLGLAKTSYNEQFF.

The V call is TRBV6-1, the J call TRBJ1-1; tentatively, D is TRBD1 (5 bases). Trimming shortened V by 2 bases and J by 0 bases, and 10 bases separated the two germline ends. This CDR3 is built from 15 residues. Germline V gene lookup returns CDR1 MNHNS and CDR2 SASEGT. The CDR3 reads CASSEQGQVNTEAFF. The CDR3 nucleotides are TGTGCCAGCAGTGAACAGGGTCAGGTGAACACTGAAGCTTTCTTT.

V usage is TRBV5-1 and J usage is TRBJ1-1, with 8 positions matching TRBD1. Germline lookup yields CDR1 SGHRS and CDR2 YFSETQ. The CDR3 length is 14 residues. J gave up 7 bases and V 0 bases, and 5 bases lay outside the gene matches. The CDR3 DNA reads as TGCGCCAGCAGCTTGGCCGGACAGGGAATTGAAGCTTTCTTT. Amino acid sequence: CASSLAGQGIEAFF.

Ten or more counts support this clonotype. This chain connects TRBV5-1 to TRBJ2-7; either TRBD1 or TRBD2 may fit D (5 bases each). This CDR3 contains 13 residues. V was trimmed by 2 bases and J by 3 bases, leaving 9 bases between them. Germline V gene lookup returns CDR1 SGHRS and CDR2 YFSETQ. This chain's CDR3 is CASSLGEYYEQYF. The CDR3, as DNA: TGCGCCAGCAGCTTAGGGGAGTACTACGAGCAGTACTTC.

This clonotype came up a few times. The rearrangement links TRBV28 to TRBJ2-3; no firm D call. Deletions cut 4 bases from V and 0 bases from J, with 8 bases between. The CDR3 spans 14 residues. CDR1 and CDR2 from the germline V gene are MDHEN and SYDVKM. The CDR3 loop is CASSSVYSTDTQYF. The DNA of the CDR3 is TGTGCCAGCAGTTCCGTATATAGCACAGATACGCAGTATTTT. Full variable domain (remainder filled in from reference TRBV28 and TRBJ2-3): DVKVTQSSRYLVKRTGEKVFLECVQDMDHENMFWYRQDPGLGLRLIYFSYDVKMKEKGDIPEGYSVSREKKERFSLILESASTNQTSMYLCASSSVYSTDTQYFGPGTRLTVL.